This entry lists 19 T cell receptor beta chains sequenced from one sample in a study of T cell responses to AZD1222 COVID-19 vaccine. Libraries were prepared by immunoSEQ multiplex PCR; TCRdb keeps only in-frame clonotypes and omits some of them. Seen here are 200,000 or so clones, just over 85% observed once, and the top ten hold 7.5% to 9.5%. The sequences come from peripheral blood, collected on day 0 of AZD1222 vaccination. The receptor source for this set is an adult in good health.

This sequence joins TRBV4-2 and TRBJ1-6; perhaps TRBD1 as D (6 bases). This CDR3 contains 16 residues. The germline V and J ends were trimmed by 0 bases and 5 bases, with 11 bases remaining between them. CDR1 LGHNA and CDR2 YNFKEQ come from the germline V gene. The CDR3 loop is CASSQETQGNNSPLHF. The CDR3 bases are TGTGCCAGCAGCCAAGAAACTCAGGGGAATAATTCACCCCTCCACTTT.

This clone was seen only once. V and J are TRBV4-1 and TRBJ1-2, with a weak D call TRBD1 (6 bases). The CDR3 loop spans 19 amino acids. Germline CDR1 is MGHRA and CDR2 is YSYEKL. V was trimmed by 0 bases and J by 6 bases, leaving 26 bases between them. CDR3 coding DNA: TGCGCCAGCAGCCAAGAGGGGTTCGGCATCCAGGGGTTGAAGAATGGCTACACCTTC. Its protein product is CASSQEGFGIQGLKNGYTF.

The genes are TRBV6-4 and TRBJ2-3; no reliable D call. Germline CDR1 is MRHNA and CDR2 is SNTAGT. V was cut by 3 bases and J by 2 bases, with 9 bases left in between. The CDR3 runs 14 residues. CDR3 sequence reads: CASSDRAHTDTQYF. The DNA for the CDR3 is TGTGCCAGCAGTGATAGGGCACACACAGATACGCAGTATTTT.

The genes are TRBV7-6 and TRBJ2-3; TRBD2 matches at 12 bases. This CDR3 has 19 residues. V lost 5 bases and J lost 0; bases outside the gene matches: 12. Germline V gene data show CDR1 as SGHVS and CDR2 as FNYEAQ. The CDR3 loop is CASSTWVGLAGISTDTQYF. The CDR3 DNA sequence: TGTGCCAGCAGCACGTGGGTTGGACTAGCGGGGATAAGCACAGATACGCAGTATTTT.

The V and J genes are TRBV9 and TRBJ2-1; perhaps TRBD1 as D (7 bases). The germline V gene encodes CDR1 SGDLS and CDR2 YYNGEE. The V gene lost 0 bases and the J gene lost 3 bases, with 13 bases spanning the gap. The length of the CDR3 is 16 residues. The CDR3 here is CASSVEGRGDYNEQFF. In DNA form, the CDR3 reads TGTGCCAGCAGCGTAGAAGGCAGGGGGGACTACAATGAGCAGTTCTTC.

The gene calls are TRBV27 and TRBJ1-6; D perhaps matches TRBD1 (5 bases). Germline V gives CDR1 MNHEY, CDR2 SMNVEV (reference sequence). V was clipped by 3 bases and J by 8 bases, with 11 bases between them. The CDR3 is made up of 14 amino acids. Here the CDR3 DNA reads TGTGCCAGCAGTTTGCACGGGGGGGATTCACCCCTCCACTTT. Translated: CASSLHGGDSPLHF.

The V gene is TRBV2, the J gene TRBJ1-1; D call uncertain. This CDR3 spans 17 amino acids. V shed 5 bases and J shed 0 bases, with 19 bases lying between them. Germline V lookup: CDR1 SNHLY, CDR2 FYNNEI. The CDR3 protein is CASSTGRNIFLNTEAFF. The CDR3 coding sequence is TGTGCCAGCAGTACTGGACGGAATATCTTTTTGAACACTGAAGCTTTCTTT.

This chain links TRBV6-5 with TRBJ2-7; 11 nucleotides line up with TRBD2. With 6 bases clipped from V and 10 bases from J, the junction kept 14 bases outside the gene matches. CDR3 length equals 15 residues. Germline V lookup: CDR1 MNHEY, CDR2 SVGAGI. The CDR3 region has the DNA TGTGCCAGCAGCCCCGGGACTAGCGGACCTACGTTCCAGTACTTC. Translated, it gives CASSPGTSGPTFQYF.

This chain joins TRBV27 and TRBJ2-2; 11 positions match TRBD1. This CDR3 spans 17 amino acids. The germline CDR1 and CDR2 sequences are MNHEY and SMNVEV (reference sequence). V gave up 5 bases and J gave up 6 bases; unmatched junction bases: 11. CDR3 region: CASSKRTGGRVSGELFF. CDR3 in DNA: TGTGCCAGCAGTAAACGGACAGGGGGCCGGGTTTCCGGGGAGCTGTTTTTT.

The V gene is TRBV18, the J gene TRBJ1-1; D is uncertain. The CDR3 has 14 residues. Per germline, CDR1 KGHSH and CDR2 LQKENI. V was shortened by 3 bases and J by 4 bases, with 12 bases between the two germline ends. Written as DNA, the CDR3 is TGTGCCAGCTCACCGTGGAGGGAGGGCACTGAAGCTTTCTTT. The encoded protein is CASSPWREGTEAFF.

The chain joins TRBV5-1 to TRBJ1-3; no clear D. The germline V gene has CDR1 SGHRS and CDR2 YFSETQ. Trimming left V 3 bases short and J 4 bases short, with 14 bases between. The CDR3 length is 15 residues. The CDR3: CASSSVPGSGNTIYF. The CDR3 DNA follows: TGCGCCAGCAGCTCGGTTCCGGGTTCGGGAAACACCATATATTTT.

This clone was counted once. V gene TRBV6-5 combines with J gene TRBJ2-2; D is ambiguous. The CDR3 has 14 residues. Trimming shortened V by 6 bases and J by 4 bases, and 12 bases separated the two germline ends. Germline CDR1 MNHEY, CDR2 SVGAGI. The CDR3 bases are TGTGCCAGCAGGGTCGGGTTGAGCACCGGGGAGCTGTTTTTT. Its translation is CASRVGLSTGELFF.

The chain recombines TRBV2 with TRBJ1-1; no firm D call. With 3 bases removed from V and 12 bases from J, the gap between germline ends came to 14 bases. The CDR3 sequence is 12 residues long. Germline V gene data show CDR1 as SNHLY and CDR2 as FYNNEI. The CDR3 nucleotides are TGTGCCAGCAGTGAGGCGGCCTACTTAACTTTCTTT. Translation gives CASSEAAYLTFF.

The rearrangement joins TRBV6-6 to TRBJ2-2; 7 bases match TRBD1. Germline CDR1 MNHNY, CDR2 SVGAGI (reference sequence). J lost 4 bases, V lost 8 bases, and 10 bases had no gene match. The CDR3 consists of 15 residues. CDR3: CASDQGDSLTGELFF. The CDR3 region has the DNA TGTGCCAGCGATCAGGGGGATAGTCTCACCGGGGAGCTGTTTTTT.

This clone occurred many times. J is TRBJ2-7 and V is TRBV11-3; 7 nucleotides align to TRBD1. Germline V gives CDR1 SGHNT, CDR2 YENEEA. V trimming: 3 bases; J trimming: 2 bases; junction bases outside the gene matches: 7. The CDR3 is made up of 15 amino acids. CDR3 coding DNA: TGTGCCAGCAGCTTTCACCGGGACAGCGCCTACGAGCAGTACTTC. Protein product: CASSFHRDSAYEQYF.

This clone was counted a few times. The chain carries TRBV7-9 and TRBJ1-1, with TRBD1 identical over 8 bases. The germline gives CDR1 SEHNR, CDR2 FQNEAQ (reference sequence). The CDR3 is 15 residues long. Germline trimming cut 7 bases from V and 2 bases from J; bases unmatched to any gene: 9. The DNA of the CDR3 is TGTGCCAGCATCCCTGGGGACAGGTTAAACACTGAAGCTTTCTTT. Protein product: CASIPGDRLNTEAFF.

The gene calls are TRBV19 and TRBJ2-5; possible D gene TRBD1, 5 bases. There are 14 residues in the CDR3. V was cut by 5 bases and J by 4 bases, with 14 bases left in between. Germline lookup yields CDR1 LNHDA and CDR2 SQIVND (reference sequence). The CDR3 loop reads CASSVDTLGETQYF. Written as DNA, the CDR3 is TGTGCCAGTAGTGTGGACACACTCGGAGAGACCCAGTACTTC.

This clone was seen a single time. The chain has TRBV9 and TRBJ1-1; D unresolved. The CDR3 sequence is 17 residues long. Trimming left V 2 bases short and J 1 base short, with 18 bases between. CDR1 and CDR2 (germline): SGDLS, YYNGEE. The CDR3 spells CASSVNREVLGNTEAFF. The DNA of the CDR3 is TGTGCCAGCAGCGTCAATCGCGAGGTACTGGGGAACACTGAAGCTTTCTTT.

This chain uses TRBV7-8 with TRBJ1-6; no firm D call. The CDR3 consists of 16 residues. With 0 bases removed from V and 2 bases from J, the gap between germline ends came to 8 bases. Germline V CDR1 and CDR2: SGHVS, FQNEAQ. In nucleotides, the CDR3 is TGTGCCAGCAGCTTAGCGGCGAGCGCCTATAATTCACCCCTCCACTTT. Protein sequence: CASSLAASAYNSPLHF.